The 18 T cell receptor beta chains listed next were all sequenced from one sample in a study of cytomegalovirus exposure and HLA in healthy donors. 13 Jbeta primers and 60 Vbeta primers were used for the PCR. Method: immunoSEQ multiplex PCR; TCRdb's copy keeps in-frame clones and lacks some. The table records more than 110,000 clones, 78% of them present only once. Sample: PBMCs. These receptor sequences come from a male donor in good health and CMV-seronegative.

This clone has only one observation. This chain links TRBV5-1 with TRBJ1-2; 7 nucleotides match TRBD1. There are 14 residues in the CDR3. The germline gives CDR1 SGHRS, CDR2 YFSETQ. The V and J ends lost 0 bases and 8 bases, in that order; junction bases with no gene match: 7. The CDR3 bases are TGCGCCAGCAGCTTGGGAGGAGGGGGCGAGGGCTACACCTTC. This encodes CASSLGGGGEGYTF.

The V and J genes are TRBV15 and TRBJ1-4, with D unclear. The length of the CDR3 is 19 residues. The V and J ends lost 0 bases and 0 bases respectively, with 17 bases between them. Germline V gene data show CDR1 as LNHNV and CDR2 as YYDKDF (reference sequence). CDR3 amino acids: CATSRDRVRLAPTNEKLFF. The CDR3 DNA sequence: TGTGCCACCAGCAGAGATCGCGTCAGACTTGCCCCAACTAATGAAAAACTGTTTTTT.

The chain joins TRBV5-1 to TRBJ2-1, with 13 positions matching TRBD2. From germline, CDR1 is SGHRS and CDR2 YFSETQ. This CDR3 spans 18 amino acids. Trimming removed 1 base from V and 5 bases from J; junction bases left unmatched: 9. The chain's CDR3 is CASSLPRLAGGPDNEQFF. The CDR3 DNA sequence: TGCGCCAGCAGCTTGCCCCGACTAGCGGGGGGTCCCGACAATGAGCAGTTCTTC.

This sequence joins TRBV19 and TRBJ1-2, with D maybe TRBD1 (6 bases). The V gene lost 5 bases and the J gene lost 8 bases, with 12 bases spanning the gap. CDR3 length: 12 residues. Germline assignment: CDR1 LNHDA and CDR2 SQIVND (reference sequence). CDR3 region: CASSHRDGGYTF. CDR3 coding DNA: TGTGCCAGTAGTCACAGGGATGGAGGCTACACCTTC.

V gene TRBV5-1 combines with J gene TRBJ1-1; possibly TRBD1 for D (5 bases). The germline V and J ends were trimmed by 0 bases and 1 base, with 10 bases remaining between them. Per the germline V gene, CDR1 is SGHRS and CDR2 is YFSETQ. CDR3 length equals 15 residues. The CDR3 nucleotides are TGCGCCAGCAGCTTGGCCGGACACAGGAACACTGAAGCTTTCTTT. Encoded protein: CASSLAGHRNTEAFF. Combining the CDR3 with reference TRBV5-1 and TRBJ1-1 gives the whole variable domain KAGVTQTPRYLIKTRGQQVTLSCSPISGHRSVSWYQQTPGQGLQFLFEYFSETQRNKGNFPGRFSGRQFSNSRSEMNVSTLELGDSALYLCASSLAGHRNTEAFFGQGTRLTVV.

This clone was observed a handful of times. CDR3 sequence: CASSLDPPKTQYF. The CDR3 DNA reads TGCGCCAGCAGCCTGGATCCCCCAAAGACCCAGTACTTC. This chain uses TRBV5-1 with TRBJ2-5; D not resolved. Trimming took off 4 bases at V and 6 bases at J, with 13 bases between the two ends. This CDR3 spans 13 amino acids. Germline CDR1 SGHRS, CDR2 YFSETQ.

V is TRBV6-5 and J is TRBJ1-1, with D maybe TRBD1 (6 bases). Germline V gene sequence: CDR1 MNHEY, CDR2 SVGAGI. V shed 6 bases and J shed 3 bases, with 14 bases lying between them. The CDR3 loop spans 14 amino acids. The CDR3 DNA reads TGTGCCAGCAGGGCCCCCTGGGGGCACACTGAAGCTTTCTTT. This codes for CASRAPWGHTEAFF.

CDR3 loop: CASSHSPGQGGEKLFF. The DNA for the CDR3 is TGCGCCAGCAGCCACTCGCCGGGACAGGGAGGTGAAAAACTGTTTTTT. The gene calls are TRBV4-1 and TRBJ1-4; 9 bases fit TRBD1. Germline V gives CDR1 MGHRA, CDR2 YSYEKL. Trimming cost V 3 bases and J 7 bases; bases outside gene matches: 9. The CDR3 covers 16 residues.

This sequence joins TRBV9 and TRBJ2-5; 13 nucleotides line up with TRBD2. V lost 4 bases and J lost 1; bases outside the gene matches: 10. Germline assignment: CDR1 SGDLS and CDR2 YYNGEE. This CDR3 comprises 18 residues. Here the CDR3 DNA reads TGTGCCAGCAGCCTGTCTGGGACTAGCGGGGCAGGCCAAGAGACCCAGTACTTC. Protein sequence: CASSLSGTSGAGQETQYF. Based on the CDR3 plus reference TRBV9 and TRBJ2-5, the full variable domain is DSGVTQTPKHLITATGQRVTLRCSPRSGDLSVYWYQQSLDQGLQFLIQYYNGEERAKGNILERFSAQQFPDLHSELNLSSLELGDSALYFCASSLSGTSGAGQETQYFGPGTRLLVL.

V usage is TRBV5-1 and J usage is TRBJ2-1, with TRBD2 matching over 11 bases. This CDR3 contains 16 residues. Germline values: CDR1 SGHRS, CDR2 YFSETQ. The junction had 19 bases not matched to a gene; V was cut back by 4 bases and J by 16 bases. CDR3 protein: CASSLGLAALLEALFF. CDR3 sequence (DNA): TGCGCCAGCAGCCTGGGACTAGCGGCGTTGTTAGAGGCTCTCTTCTTC.

This chain links TRBV6-5 with TRBJ1-1; the D gene is possibly TRBD1 (6 bases). The CDR3 runs to 15 residues. Deletions cut 6 bases from V and 0 bases from J, with 14 bases between. Germline lookup yields CDR1 MNHEY and CDR2 SVGAGI. CDR3 amino acids: CASRQNRDLNTEAFF. CDR3 nucleotides: TGTGCCAGCAGACAGAACAGGGATTTGAACACTGAAGCTTTCTTT.

The chain joins TRBV5-1 to TRBJ2-7, with 8 positions matching TRBD1. Germline CDR1 reads SGHRS; CDR2 reads YFSETQ. The length of the CDR3 is 14 residues. Trimming took 4 bases from V and 1 from J; bases not matched to a gene: 4. This chain's CDR3 is CASSPGQGSYEQYF. The CDR3 DNA is TGCGCCAGCAGCCCCGGACAGGGTTCCTACGAGCAGTACTTC.

As DNA, the CDR3 is TGTGCCAGCAGCGTGAAAGCGAACACTGAAGCTTTCTTT. Translating it yields CASSVKANTEAFF. J is TRBJ1-1 and V is TRBV9; D is unclear. Trimming took off 2 bases at V and 1 base at J, with 6 bases between the two ends. The CDR3 extends over 13 amino acids. CDR1 SGDLS and CDR2 YYNGEE come from the germline V gene. The full variable domain, rest sourced from reference TRBV9 and TRBJ1-1, is DSGVTQTPKHLITATGQRVTLRCSPRSGDLSVYWYQQSLDQGLQFLIQYYNGEERAKGNILERFSAQQFPDLHSELNLSSLELGDSALYFCASSVKANTEAFFGQGTRLTVV.

This clone came up a few times. The chain has TRBV10-1 and TRBJ2-1; 9 nucleotides line up with TRBD2. CDR1 and CDR2 from the germline V gene are WNHNN and SYGVQD (reference sequence). J was trimmed by 5 bases and V by 2 bases; bases with no gene match: 4. The CDR3 consists of 15 residues. Here the CDR3 reads CASSEASSGDNEQFF. The CDR3 region has the DNA TGCGCCAGCAGTGAGGCTTCTAGCGGGGACAATGAGCAGTTCTTC.

Remarks on this clone: An end of the junction differs from the germline gene, which may be a read error. V usage is TRBV9 and J usage is TRBJ1-4, with 11 positions matching TRBD1. In germline, CDR1 is SGDLS, CDR2 YYNGEE. This CDR3 has 15 residues. In nucleotides, the CDR3 is TGTTCCAGCAGCATGGACAGGGGGCGGGATGAAAAACTGTTTTTT. Its protein product is CSSSMDRGRDEKLFF.

The chain recombines TRBV14 with TRBJ1-2; no clear D. This CDR3 comprises 15 residues. V was shortened by 1 base and J by 2 bases, with 11 bases between the two germline ends. CDR1 is SGHDN and CDR2 is FVKESK in the germline V gene. The CDR3 coding sequence is TGTGCCAGCAGCCAAGGTCCAACAGACAACTATGGCTACACCTTC. Protein: CASSQGPTDNYGYTF. The variable domain in full, completed from reference TRBV14 and TRBJ1-2, reads EAGVTQFPSHSVIEKGQTVTLRCDPISGHDNLYWYRRVMGKEIKFLLHFVKESKQDESGMPNNRFLAERTGGTYSTLKVQPAELEDSGVYFCASSQGPTDNYGYTFGSGTRLTVV.

V usage is TRBV18 and J usage is TRBJ1-2, with D possibly being TRBD1 (6 bases). V was shortened by 4 bases and J by 8 bases, with 11 bases between the two germline ends. In germline, CDR1 is KGHSH, CDR2 LQKENI. The CDR3 contains 12 residues. The CDR3 region is CASSQYDRGYTF. The DNA of the CDR3 is TGTGCCAGCTCACAGTACGACAGGGGCTACACCTTC.

This clone has just one count. This rearrangement joins TRBV11-2 to TRBJ1-3; possibly TRBD1 for D (5 bases). V lost 1 base, J lost 6 bases, and 10 bases lay in between. The germline V gene encodes CDR1 SGHAT and CDR2 FQNNGV. The CDR3 sequence is 14 residues long. The CDR3 reads CASSLVAGENTIYF. The CDR3 DNA sequence: TGTGCCAGCAGCTTAGTTGCGGGGGAAAACACCATATATTTT.